This T cell receptor beta chain originates from a study of blood T cell repertoires in COVID-19. Study at large: Sites across the United States, Italy and Spain contributed samples from acute and convalescent COVID-19. PBMCs, B-cell-depleted T cells, or T cells were the source of the cDNA or gDNA that made up the material.

The assay was immunoSEQ multiplex PCR, and TCRdb's table has in-frame clones only and misses some. This sample has roughly 60,000 clones, with approximately 80% found just once. CDR3 length equals 12 residues. Trimming cost V 4 bases and J 7 bases; bases outside gene matches: 6. Germline lookup yields CDR1 SQVTM and CDR2 ANQGSEA. This chain uses TRBV29-1 with TRBJ1-2; 7 bases agree with TRBD1. This clonotype originated in an elderly man with acute or convalescent COVID-19. Sequenced sample: peripheral blood. CDR3 amino acids: CSVVRQGGGYTF. The CDR3 DNA reads as TGCAGCGTTGTTCGACAGGGAGGTGGCTACACCTTC.